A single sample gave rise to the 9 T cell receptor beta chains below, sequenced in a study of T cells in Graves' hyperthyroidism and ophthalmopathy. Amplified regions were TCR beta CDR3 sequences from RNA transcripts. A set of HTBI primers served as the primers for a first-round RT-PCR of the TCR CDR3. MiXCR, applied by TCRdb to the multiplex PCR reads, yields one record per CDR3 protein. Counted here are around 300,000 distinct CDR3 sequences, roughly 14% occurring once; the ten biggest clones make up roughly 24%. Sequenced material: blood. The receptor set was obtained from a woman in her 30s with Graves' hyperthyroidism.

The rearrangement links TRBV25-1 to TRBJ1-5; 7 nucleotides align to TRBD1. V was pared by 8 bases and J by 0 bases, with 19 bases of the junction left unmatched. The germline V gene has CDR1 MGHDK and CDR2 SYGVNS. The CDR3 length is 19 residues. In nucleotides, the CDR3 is TGTGCCAGCCCGCTTTCAACCCGTAGGGGGCTGTATAGCAATCAGCCCCAGCATTTT. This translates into CASPLSTRRGLYSNQPQHF.

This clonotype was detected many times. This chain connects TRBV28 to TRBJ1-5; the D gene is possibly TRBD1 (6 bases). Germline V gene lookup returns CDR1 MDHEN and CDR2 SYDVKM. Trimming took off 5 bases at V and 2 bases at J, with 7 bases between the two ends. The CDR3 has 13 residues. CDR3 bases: TGTGCCAGCAGTGACAGGCGCAATCAGCCCCAGCATTTT. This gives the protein CASSDRRNQPQHF.

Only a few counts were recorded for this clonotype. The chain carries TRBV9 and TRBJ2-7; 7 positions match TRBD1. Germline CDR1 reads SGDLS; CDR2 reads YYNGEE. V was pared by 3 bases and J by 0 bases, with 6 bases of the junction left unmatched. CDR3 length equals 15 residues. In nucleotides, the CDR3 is TGTGCCAGCAGCGAGAGTGGGGACAGCTCCTACGAGCAGTACTTC. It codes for CASSESGDSSYEQYF.

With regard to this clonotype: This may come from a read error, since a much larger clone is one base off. The DNA for the CDR3 is TGTGCCGGCAGACCCCATCCGGGGTCCGAAAAACTGTTTTTT. This sequence encodes CAGRPHPGSEKLFF. The gene calls are TRBV12-3 or TRBV12-4 and TRBJ1-4; no definite D call. The CDR3 contains 14 residues.

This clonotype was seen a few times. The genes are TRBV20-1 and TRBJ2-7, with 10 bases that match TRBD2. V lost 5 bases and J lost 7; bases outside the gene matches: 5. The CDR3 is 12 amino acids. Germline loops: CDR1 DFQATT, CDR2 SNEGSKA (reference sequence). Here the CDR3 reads CSAAPTSGEQYF. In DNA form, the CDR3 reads TGCAGTGCTGCCCCGACTAGCGGGGAGCAGTACTTC.

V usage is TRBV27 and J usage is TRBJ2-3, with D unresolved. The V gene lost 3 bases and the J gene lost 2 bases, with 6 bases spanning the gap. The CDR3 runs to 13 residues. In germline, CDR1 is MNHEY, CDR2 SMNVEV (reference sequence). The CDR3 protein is CASSLEFTDTQYF. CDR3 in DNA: TGTGCCAGCAGTTTGGAGTTCACAGATACGCAGTATTTT.

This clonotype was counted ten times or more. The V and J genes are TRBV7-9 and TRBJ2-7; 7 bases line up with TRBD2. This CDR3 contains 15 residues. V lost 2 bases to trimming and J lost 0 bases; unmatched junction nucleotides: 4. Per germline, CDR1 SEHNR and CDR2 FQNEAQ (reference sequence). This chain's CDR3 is CASSLISSGSYEQYF. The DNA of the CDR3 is TGTGCCAGCAGCTTAATTTCTAGCGGCTCCTACGAGCAGTACTTC.

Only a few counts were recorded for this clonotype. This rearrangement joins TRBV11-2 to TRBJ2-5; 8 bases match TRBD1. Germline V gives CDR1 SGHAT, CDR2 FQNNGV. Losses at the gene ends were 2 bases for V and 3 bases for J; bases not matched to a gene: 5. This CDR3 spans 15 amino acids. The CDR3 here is CASSLWTGLEETQYF. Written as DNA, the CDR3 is TGTGCCAGCAGCTTATGGACAGGGCTTGAAGAGACCCAGTACTTC. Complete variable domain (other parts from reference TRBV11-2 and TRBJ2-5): EAGVAQSPRYKIIEKRQSVAFWCNPISGHATLYWYQQILGQGPKLLIQFQNNGVVDDSQLPKDRFSAERLKGVDSTLKIQPAKLEDSAVYLCASSLWTGLEETQYFGPGTRLLVL.

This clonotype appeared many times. The CDR3 DNA reads as TGCAGTGCTAGCATGTCTCCTGCTGGAGACACTGAAGCTTTCTTT. Encoded protein: CSASMSPAGDTEAFF. V usage is TRBV20-1 and J usage is TRBJ1-1; D is unclear. The germline V gene has CDR1 DFQATT and CDR2 SNEGSKA (reference sequence). Trimming removed 3 bases from V and 3 bases from J, with 17 bases in between. CDR3 length equals 15 residues.